This paragraph covers one T cell receptor beta chain sequence. What antigen it recognizes has not been identified. Nothing much larger sits one base from this clone, and base qualities are not available. Library generation was performed with the immunoSEQ multiplex PCR assay. TCRdb took over this immuneACCESS table, retaining in-frame rearrangements with V and J assigned. Such tables are incomplete; in checked studies, under half of the missing clones stem from an unresolved V gene, and the remainder is unexplained. This sample is represented by fewer than 60,000 clones; about 89% of them were singletons. The ten largest clones add up to more than 8.5% of the sample. The data belong to a study of T cell changes during pregnancy in multiple sclerosis (dated by TCRdb to about 2019). As for the study more broadly: Changes in the T cell repertoire over the course of pregnancy were examined in this study in women with multiple sclerosis.

V and J lose 4 bases and 1 base, and a span of 7 bases separates them. CDR1 and CDR2 are read off the germline V gene (reference sequence) as MNHEY and SMNVEV. Including the terminal cysteine and phenylalanine, the CDR3 comprises 13 residues. Here the CDR3 DNA is all that survives: 39 bases in frame from base 1. Recombination joined TRBV27 with TRBJ1-1; 5 matching bases give a weak D call of TRBD1. This specimen consisted of CD8+ T cells from peripheral blood mononuclear cells, obtained after pregnancy. This sequence originates from a female donor with multiple sclerosis, enrolled in a pregnancy study. In nucleotide form, the sequence is TGTGCCAGCAGTTGGGGGGGGAACACTGAAGCTTTCTTT. It translates as CASSWGGNTEAFF.